A single sample is the source of the 18 T cell receptor beta chains below, sequenced in a study of cytomegalovirus exposure and HLA in healthy donors. Vbeta (60) and Jbeta (13) primers were used in the PCR. The protocol was immunoSEQ multiplex PCR, while the TCRdb copy is restricted to in-frame clones and leaves out a portion. The sample yields 150,000 to 200,000 clones, 81% seen once. Sequences were obtained from PBMCs. The receptors stem from a man between 18 and 35 years old in good health and CMV-seronegative.

This clone was observed a single time. The chain combines TRBV10-3 with TRBJ1-1; perhaps TRBD1 as D (6 bases). Germline CDR1 is ENHRY and CDR2 is SYGVKD. V was pared by 8 bases and J by 1 base, with 11 bases between. The CDR3 spans 13 residues. The CDR3 is CAIARGGNTEAFF. The CDR3 DNA follows: TGTGCCATCGCCAGGGGTGGGAACACTGAAGCTTTCTTT.

The rearrangement uses TRBV2 and TRBJ1-2, with D possibly being TRBD1 (6 bases). The germline V and J ends were trimmed by 7 bases and 5 bases, with 14 bases remaining between them. Germline CDR1 is SNHLY and CDR2 is FYNNEI. CDR3 size: 13 residues. CDR3 sequence (DNA): TGTGCCAGCACCCCGTGGGGGCAGTATGGCTACACCTTC. The encoded protein is CASTPWGQYGYTF. Filled out from reference TRBV2 and TRBJ1-2, the complete variable domain reads EPEVTQTPSHQVTQMGQEVILRCVPISNHLYFYWYRQILGQKVEFLVSFYNNEISEKSEIFDDQFSVERPDGSNFTLKIRSTKLEDSAMYFCASTPWGQYGYTFGSGTRLTVV.

The chain has TRBV5-6 and TRBJ1-4; D may be TRBD1 (5 bases). Trimming left V 5 bases short and J 8 bases short, with 13 bases between. This CDR3 has 13 residues. Germline-derived CDR1 and CDR2 are SGHDT and YYEEEE. The CDR3 spells CASSSGGEEKLFF. The CDR3 DNA reads TGTGCCAGCAGTTCCGGGGGGGAGGAAAAACTGTTTTTT. Together with reference TRBV5-6 and TRBJ1-4, the CDR3 gives the full variable domain: DAGVTQSPTHLIKTRGQQVTLRCSPKSGHDTVSWYQQALGQGPQFIFQYYEEEERQRGNFPDRFSGHQFPNYSSELNVNALLLGDSALYLCASSSGGEEKLFFGSGTQLSVL.

This rearrangement joins TRBV5-6 to TRBJ1-5; D ambiguous. The V gene lost 1 base and the J gene lost 5 bases, with 10 bases spanning the gap. This CDR3 comprises 14 residues. CDR1 is SGHDT and CDR2 is YYEEEE in the germline V gene. The CDR3 DNA is TGTGCCAGCAGCTTGTTCAGGCAAGATCAGCCCCAGCATTTT. It codes for CASSLFRQDQPQHF.

V gene TRBV7-2 combines with J gene TRBJ2-7, with 10 bases lining up with TRBD2. After removal of 4 bases from V and 3 bases from J, the junction contained 3 bases not matched to a gene. The CDR3 consists of 14 residues. Per germline, CDR1 SGHTA and CDR2 FQGNSA. The CDR3 reads CASSSPSGSYEQYF. The CDR3, as DNA: TGTGCCAGCAGCTCCCCTAGCGGGAGCTACGAGCAGTACTTC.

On this clone itself: Other DNA sequences in this sample translate to the same CDR3. CDR3 protein: CATSREGGGGNQPQHF. Written as DNA, the CDR3 is TGTGCCACCAGCAGAGAAGGGGGTGGAGGCAATCAGCCCCAGCATTTT. This rearrangement joins TRBV15 to TRBJ1-5, with D possibly matching TRBD1 (6 bases). Germline loops: CDR1 LNHNV, CDR2 YYDKDF (reference sequence). The V end lost 0 bases, the J end lost 2 bases, and 11 bases lay between the germline ends. CDR3 size: 16 residues.

This clone was observed a few times. The chain is built from TRBV28 and TRBJ2-5; TRBD1 might be the D (6 bases). Per the germline V gene, CDR1 is MDHEN and CDR2 is SYDVKM. The CDR3 runs to 17 residues. Trimming took 7 bases from V and 5 from J, leaving 26 bases between them. The DNA of the CDR3 is TGTGCCAGCACTACACCTCGACAGGTGTTGAATGGGGAGACCCAGTACTTC. It specifies CASTTPRQVLNGETQYF. Full variable domain (rest looked up from reference TRBV28 and TRBJ2-5): DVKVTQSSRYLVKRTGEKVFLECVQDMDHENMFWYRQDPGLGLRLIYFSYDVKMKEKGDIPEGYSVSREKKERFSLILESASTNQTSMYLCASTTPRQVLNGETQYFGPGTRLLVL.

The chain has TRBV7-2 and TRBJ2-1, with 7 bases that match TRBD2. The J segment lost 8 bases and the V segment lost 6 bases, leaving 16 bases of the junction unmatched. The CDR3 is 16 amino acids. Per the germline V gene, CDR1 is SGHTA and CDR2 is FQGNSA. The CDR3 loop reads CASSLPWRESIDEQFF. In DNA, the CDR3 is TGTGCCAGCAGTCTCCCCTGGCGGGAGTCAATAGATGAGCAGTTCTTC.

The J gene is TRBJ1-2, the V gene TRBV7-9; 7 nucleotides agree with TRBD1. The V gene's germline CDR1 is SEHNR and CDR2 FQNEAQ (reference sequence). V dropped 6 bases and J dropped 7; count of bases not matched to a gene: 14. The CDR3 covers 15 residues. CDR3 DNA sequence: TGTGCCAGCAGTTCCCGGGACAGCCCCCTAACTGGCTACACCTTC. Protein sequence: CASSSRDSPLTGYTF.

The chain joins TRBV29-1 to TRBJ1-1; TRBD1 agrees at 11 bases. Germline V gene lookup returns CDR1 SQVTM and CDR2 ANQGSEA. The CDR3 spans 14 residues. Germline trimming cut 4 bases from V and 5 bases from J; bases unmatched to any gene: 6. CDR3 nucleotides: TGCAGCGTTGTAGGGGACAGGGGGGTTACTGAAGCTTTCTTT. Translated: CSVVGDRGVTEAFF.

The V gene is TRBV9, the J gene TRBJ2-5; 9 bases map to TRBD2. V shed 0 bases and J 5 bases; nucleotides not matched to a gene: 5. The CDR3 is made up of 15 amino acids. CDR1 is SGDLS, CDR2 YYNGEE, per germline. This CDR3 is CASSVGAGGPETQYF. For the CDR3, the DNA is TGTGCCAGCAGCGTAGGGGCGGGAGGGCCGGAGACCCAGTACTTC.

This clone was detected only once. The J gene is TRBJ2-7, the V gene TRBV5-5; TRBD2 matches at 7 bases. V lost 1 base and J lost 1; bases outside the gene matches: 11. The CDR3 covers 17 residues. Germline CDR1 and CDR2: SGHKS and YYEKEE (reference sequence). The CDR3 sequence is CASSLTSDQARSYEQYF. As DNA, the CDR3 is TGTGCCAGCAGCTTGACTAGCGATCAAGCCAGGTCCTACGAGCAGTACTTC.

J is TRBJ1-6 and V is TRBV19, with 7 positions matching TRBD1. The V segment lost 5 bases and the J segment 7 bases; nucleotides outside the gene matches: 2. CDR1 is LNHDA and CDR2 is SQIVND in the germline V gene (reference sequence). CDR3 size: 13 residues. CDR3 coding DNA: TGTGCCAGTAGTTTGGGACAGAATTCACCCCTCCACTTT. Protein product: CASSLGQNSPLHF.

The V gene is TRBV30, the J gene TRBJ1-5; TRBD1 is a possible D gene (5 bases). In germline, CDR1 is GTSNPN, CDR2 SVGIG (reference sequence). The CDR3 is 13 residues long. V was trimmed by 2 bases and J by 4 bases, leaving 9 bases between them. Here the CDR3 DNA reads TGTGCCTGGAGTTTAAGGGGTAATCAGCCCCAGCATTTT. This translates into CAWSLRGNQPQHF.

The V call is TRBV2, the J call TRBJ1-2; TRBD1 matches 7 bases. Germline CDR1 reads SNHLY; CDR2 reads FYNNEI. The length of the CDR3 is 13 residues. Losses at the gene ends were 1 base for V and 10 bases for J; bases not matched to a gene: 6. CDR3 loop: CASSEGQGGAYTF. CDR3 DNA: TGTGCCAGCAGTGAAGGGCAGGGGGGAGCCTACACCTTC.

The chain has TRBV18 and TRBJ1-5, with 7 bases identical to TRBD1. This CDR3 has 15 residues. After removal of 6 bases from V and 4 bases from J, the junction contained 9 bases not matched to a gene. Germline assignment: CDR1 KGHSH and CDR2 LQKENI. CDR3 loop: CASSPSGQSNQPQHF. The CDR3 DNA follows: TGTGCCAGCTCGCCCTCGGGACAGAGTAATCAGCCCCAGCATTTT.

This clone was detected only once. The chain joins TRBV6-1 to TRBJ1-1, with TRBD1 as a possible D gene (6 bases). Per germline, CDR1 MNHNS and CDR2 SASEGT. Trimming took off 6 bases at V and 1 base at J, with 12 bases between the two ends. The CDR3 is 14 residues long. CDR3: CASRDTGPNTEAFF. Here the CDR3 DNA reads TGTGCCAGCAGGGATACAGGGCCGAACACTGAAGCTTTCTTT.

The chain uses TRBV2 and TRBJ2-3; 11 bases line up with TRBD2. Germline CDR1 and CDR2: SNHLY and FYNNEI. CDR3 length: 16 residues. The V gene end was trimmed by 3 bases and the J gene end by 3 bases; junction bases not matched to a gene: 5. The CDR3 spells CASSEPGLAETDTQYF. CDR3 DNA sequence: TGTGCCAGCAGTGAGCCGGGACTAGCGGAGACAGATACGCAGTATTTT.